This section outlines one T cell receptor beta chain sequence together with its context. Its antigen remains unknown. Here the CDR3 omits its conserved ending phenylalanine or tryptophan, so a read error is the likely source. The data are from a study of regulatory T cells in long-lasting Graves disease. Libraries of TCR beta came from iRepertoire HTBI primers plus Arm-PCR of CDR3 regions. TCRdb ran MiXCR on the multiplex PCR reads and lists one entry per CDR3 protein. The table has some 420,000 distinct CDR3 sequences, under 25% seen once. Germline CDR1 is SEHNR and CDR2 is FQNEAQ (reference sequence). The CDR3 is 15 residues long. The V gene lost 5 bases and the J gene lost 4 bases, with 17 bases spanning the gap. Specified time point: persistent/refractory GD, antithyroid drugs over 5 years with positive TRAb. Researchers made the TCR library from RNA that was extracted from PBMCs. Study-level results: The analysis examined peripheral blood only and excluded thyroid tissue. Under persistent disease, TRBV28, TRBJ1-2 and TRBJ2-5 were used preferentially. Newly diagnosed Graves' patients had higher TCR diversity than persistent ones. Sharing of public clonotypes was greater in persistent patients (under 3,000) than in new patients (around 1,000).

The sequencing here drew on peripheral blood mononuclear cells (PBMCs), taken when the disease was refractory, from a patient treated with antithyroid drugs. This chain links TRBV7-9 with TRBJ1-1; possible D gene TRBD1, 6 bases. The receptor was derived from a female donor with Graves disease. CDR3 protein: CASSPPGHEGTEAFV. In nucleotides, the CDR3 is TGTGCCAGCAGCCCCCCGGGACACGAGGGCACTGAAGCTTTCGTT.